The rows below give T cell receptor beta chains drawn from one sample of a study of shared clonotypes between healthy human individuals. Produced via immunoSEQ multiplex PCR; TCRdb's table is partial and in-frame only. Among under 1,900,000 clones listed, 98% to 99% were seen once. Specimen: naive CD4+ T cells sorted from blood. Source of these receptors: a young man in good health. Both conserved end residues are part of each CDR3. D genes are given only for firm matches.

DNA: TGTGCCAGCAGTTACTCTGGGCGGAGCTACGAGCAGTACTTC
CDR3: CASSYSGRSYEQYF
V: TRBV6-5
J: TRBJ2-7
D: .

DNA: TGTGCCAGCAGTGACATATACTTTGATACGCAGTATTTT
CDR3: CASSDIYFDTQYF
V: TRBV2
J: TRBJ2-3
D: .

DNA: TGTGCCAGTAGTTTACGCAGGGGGACTGGGGCCAACGTCCTGACTTTC
CDR3: CASSLRRGTGANVLTF
V: TRBV19
J: TRBJ2-6
D: TRBD1

DNA: TGCGCCAGCAGCTTGGAGCCCAGGACTGAAAAACTGTTTTTT
CDR3: CASSLEPRTEKLFF
V: TRBV5-1
J: TRBJ1-4
D: .

DNA: TGTGCCAGCAGAGTGGGCAACGAGCAGTTCTTC
CDR3: CASRVGNEQFF
V: TRBV6-5
J: TRBJ2-1
D: .

DNA: TGCGCCAGTGGGTACGGGGACCTCAACTATGGCTACACCTTC
CDR3: CASGYGDLNYGYTF
V: TRBV10-2
J: TRBJ1-2
D: .

DNA: TGTGCCAGCAGCTTAGAAGGTAGCGGGAGGGCCCAGAACACCGGGGAGCTGTTTTTT
CDR3: CASSLEGSGRAQNTGELFF
V: TRBV11-2
J: TRBJ2-2
D: TRBD2

DNA: TGCGCCAGCAACCTCCGGACTAGAGACACAGATACGCAGTATTTT
CDR3: CASNLRTRDTDTQYF
V: TRBV10-1
J: TRBJ2-3
D: TRBD2

DNA: TGTGCCAGCAGTCCCCTGGGGCAGCCCCAGCATTTT
CDR3: CASSPLGQPQHF
V: TRBV27
J: TRBJ1-5
D: .

DNA: TGCAGCGTAACTAGTTCCACCTACGAGCAGTACTTC
CDR3: CSVTSSTYEQYF
V: TRBV29-1
J: TRBJ2-7
D: .

DNA: TGTGCCAGCGGTCGCTGGGCGGGGAACCACGAGCAGTACTTC
CDR3: CASGRWAGNHEQYF
V: TRBV27
J: TRBJ2-7
D: .

DNA: TGTGCCACGGGACGTGGGACATTCGAGCAGTTCTTC
CDR3: CATGRGTFEQFF
V: TRBV6-1
J: TRBJ2-1
D: .

DNA: TGTGCCAGCAGAGCTGGGGGGGCTGGGGGAGATACGCAGTATTTT
CDR3: CASRAGGAGGDTQYF
V: TRBV28
J: TRBJ2-3
D: .

DNA: TGTGCCAGTAGTATAAAAGCGGGTTCCTACGAGCAGTACTTC
CDR3: CASSIKAGSYEQYF
V: TRBV19
J: TRBJ2-7
D: .

DNA: TGCGCCAGCAGCTTGGGAGGCGGTTTAGGAGGCAATGAGCAGTTCTTC
CDR3: CASSLGGGLGGNEQFF
V: TRBV5-1
J: TRBJ2-1
D: .

DNA: TGTGCCAGCAGCTTCTATTGGGCGGGGGACTCAGATACGCAGTATTTT
CDR3: CASSFYWAGDSDTQYF
V: TRBV7-6
J: TRBJ2-3
D: TRBD2